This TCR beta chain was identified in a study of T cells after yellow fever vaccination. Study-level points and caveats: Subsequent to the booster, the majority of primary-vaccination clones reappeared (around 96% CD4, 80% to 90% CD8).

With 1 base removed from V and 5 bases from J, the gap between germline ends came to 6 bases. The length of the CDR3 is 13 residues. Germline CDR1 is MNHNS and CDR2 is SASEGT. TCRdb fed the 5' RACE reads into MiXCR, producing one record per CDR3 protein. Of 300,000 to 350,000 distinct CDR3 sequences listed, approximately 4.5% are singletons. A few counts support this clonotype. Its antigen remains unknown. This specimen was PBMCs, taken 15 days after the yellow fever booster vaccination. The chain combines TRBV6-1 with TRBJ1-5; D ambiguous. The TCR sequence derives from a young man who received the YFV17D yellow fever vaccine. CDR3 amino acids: CASSEGHDQPQHF. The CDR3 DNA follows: TGTGCCAGCAGTGAAGGGCACGATCAGCCCCAGCATTTT.